This TCR beta chain comes out of a study of regulatory T cells in long-lasting Graves disease (dated by TCRdb to 2020 to 2022). For the wider study: This study used TCR sequencing and RNA sequencing of peripheral blood to compare persistent Graves' disease patients against newly diagnosed Graves' disease patients. The study was registered as a clinical trial and conducted in China. A total of around 35 samples underwent TCR sequencing, from around 13 patients with persistent Graves' disease and 20 or so patients with newly diagnosed Graves' disease.

The public reads were reprocessed in TCRdb via fastp at Q25 and MiXCR, keeping in-frame beta chains. CDR3 protein sequences are deduplicated, and each keeps its most common genes and DNA. Present in this sample are just under 750 distinct CDR3 sequences, around 87% of which were seen just once. 21% of the sample is in the top ten clones. The paper as a whole reports these results and caveats: The authors acknowledged the small sample size as a limitation that may reduce accuracy. Compared with newly diagnosed patients, persistent Graves' disease patients had lower TCR Shannon entropy and fewer highly expanded clones, which suggests clonal expansion. Persistent disease showed preferential use of TRBV28, TRBJ1-2 and TRBJ2-5, whereas newly diagnosed disease favored TRBV20-1 and TRBJ2-1. More public clonotypes were shared among persistent patients (around 2,600) than among newly diagnosed patients (approximately 930). Because the primary lesion, thyroid tissue, could not be accessed, the study looked at peripheral blood alone.

For both TCR sequencing and RNA sequencing, RNA was extracted from PBMCs in TRIzol. Graves' disease was diagnosed according to American Thyroid Association guidelines. Recruitment of patients was carried out at an endocrinology department in Xi'an, China. From each patient, roughly 9 milliliters of peripheral blood was collected into an EDTA anticoagulant tube. Ficoll Paque Plus density gradient separation was used to isolate PBMCs, and no additional T cell sorting was done. RNA quality was checked with an Agilent 2100 Bioanalyzer and agarose gel, and concentration with a NanoDrop 2000. On this clonotype: This clone's antigen is unknown. Nothing much larger sits one base from this clone, and base qualities are not available.

Sequences SGHAT (CDR1) and FQNNGV (CDR2) are obtained from the germline V gene. V trim: 5 bases; J trim: 7 bases; unmatched bases: 11. From cysteine to phenylalanine, the CDR3 is 14 amino acids long. Only the CDR3 DNA is retained, 42 bases long and in frame from the first base. The sequencing here drew on peripheral blood mononuclear cells (PBMCs), taken with antithyroid drug treatment, in newly diagnosed or persistent Graves disease (not recorded which). Recombination connected TRBV11-2 to TRBJ2-7; 7 bases in the middle match TRBD2. The sequence was obtained from a young woman with Graves disease. Donor details come from another sample of the same person, matched by shared clones. The nucleotides read TGTGCCAGCAGCCTACCTGCGGGAGTTGAAGAGCAGTACTTC. This gives the protein CASSLPAGVEEQYF.